This T cell receptor beta chain was sequenced for a study of post-analysis software for immune sequencing data. About the study: Included courses were relapsing-remitting and secondary progressive multiple sclerosis; progressive-relapsing multiple sclerosis was also included.

Broader study findings: A few TRBV segments occurring more often in patients than controls included TRBV5-6, TRBV5-1 and TRBV20-1.

V gave up 0 bases and J gave up 3 bases; unmatched junction bases: 5. The CDR3 contains 16 residues. Germline V lookup: CDR1 SGDLS, CDR2 YYNGEE. Prepared libraries of TCR beta cDNA carried unique molecular identifiers. TCRdb re-analysed the PCR reads in MiXCR, keeping a single row per CDR3 protein. The table records around 710,000 distinct CDR3 sequences, 46% of them present only once. On this clonotype itself: Its antigen is unknown.

The sample consisted of blood. The TCR was taken from a girl under 18 with multiple sclerosis. V and J are TRBV9 and TRBJ2-7, with TRBD1 matching 11 bases. Written as DNA, the CDR3 is TGTGCCAGCAGCGTAGGTCCGGGACAGGGGGGCTACGAGCAGTACTTC. It encodes CASSVGPGQGGYEQYF.